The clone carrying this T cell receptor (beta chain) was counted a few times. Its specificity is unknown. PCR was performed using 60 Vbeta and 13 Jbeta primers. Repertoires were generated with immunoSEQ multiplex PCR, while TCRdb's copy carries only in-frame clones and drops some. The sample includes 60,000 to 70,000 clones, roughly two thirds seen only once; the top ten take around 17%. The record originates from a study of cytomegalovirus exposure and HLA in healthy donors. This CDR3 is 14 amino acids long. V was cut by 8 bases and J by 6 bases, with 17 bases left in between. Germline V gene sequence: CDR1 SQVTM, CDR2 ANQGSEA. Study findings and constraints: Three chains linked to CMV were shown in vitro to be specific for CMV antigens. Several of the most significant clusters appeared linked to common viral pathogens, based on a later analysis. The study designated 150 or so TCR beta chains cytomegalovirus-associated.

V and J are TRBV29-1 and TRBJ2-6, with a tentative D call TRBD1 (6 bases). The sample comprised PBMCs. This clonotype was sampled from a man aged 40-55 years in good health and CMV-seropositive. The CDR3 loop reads CSRTKDSLANVLTF. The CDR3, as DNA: TGCAGCCGTACAAAGGACAGTCTGGCCAACGTCCTGACTTTC.